The clone carrying this TCR beta chain was recorded a few times. Its antigen is currently unknown. With 4 bases removed from V and 0 bases from J, the gap between germline ends came to 12 bases. The length of the CDR3 is 15 residues. The germline gives CDR1 KGHSH, CDR2 LQKENI. The assay was immunoSEQ multiplex PCR, and TCRdb's table has in-frame clones only and misses some. The table has 510,000 or so clones, around 88% seen once. The data were taken from a study of Ad26.COV2.S vaccination and SARS-CoV-2 variants. The wider study: Ad26.COV2.S was injected intramuscularly once or twice, 56 days apart. Findings and limits, study-wide: People given the vaccine had a wider spike-specific TCR breadth than placebo recipients did. Marked by substantial breadth, spike-specific CD8+ and CD4+ T cell responses were reportedly seen after vaccination.

Treatment of the sample: some 19 received Ad26.COV2.S at low or high dose, single or two shots; 5 received placebo; per-sample allocation not given. Samples came from day 63 after the first vaccine or placebo injection. The sample was peripheral blood, taken in a trial of Ad26.COV2.S vaccine versus placebo. The clonotype originates from a person aged 18-65 years who received the Ad26.COV2.S COVID-19 vaccine or a placebo. The chain uses TRBV18 and TRBJ1-1; TRBD1 is a possible D gene (5 bases). Here the CDR3 DNA reads TGTGCCAGCTCACGGAAACAGGACATGAACACTGAAGCTTTCTTT. Its protein product is CASSRKQDMNTEAFF.